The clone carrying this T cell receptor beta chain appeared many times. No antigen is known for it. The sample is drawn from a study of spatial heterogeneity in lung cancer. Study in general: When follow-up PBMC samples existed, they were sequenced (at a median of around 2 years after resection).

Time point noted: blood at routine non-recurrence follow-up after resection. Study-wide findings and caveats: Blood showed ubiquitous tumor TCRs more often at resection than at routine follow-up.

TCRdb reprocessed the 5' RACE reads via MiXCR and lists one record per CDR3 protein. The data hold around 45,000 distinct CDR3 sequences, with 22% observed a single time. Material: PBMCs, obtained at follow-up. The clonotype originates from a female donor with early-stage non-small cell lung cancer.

CDR3 DNA sequence: TGTGCCAGCAGCGCAGGGGGCCGGGGTCTCTCCGAGCAGTACTTC. Translation: CASSAGGRGLSEQYF. The chain is built from TRBV11-1 and TRBJ2-7; 8 positions agree with TRBD1. The CDR3 loop spans 15 amino acids. With 5 bases clipped from V and 6 bases from J, the junction kept 12 bases outside the gene matches. Germline assignment: CDR1 SGHAT and CDR2 FQDESV (reference sequence).